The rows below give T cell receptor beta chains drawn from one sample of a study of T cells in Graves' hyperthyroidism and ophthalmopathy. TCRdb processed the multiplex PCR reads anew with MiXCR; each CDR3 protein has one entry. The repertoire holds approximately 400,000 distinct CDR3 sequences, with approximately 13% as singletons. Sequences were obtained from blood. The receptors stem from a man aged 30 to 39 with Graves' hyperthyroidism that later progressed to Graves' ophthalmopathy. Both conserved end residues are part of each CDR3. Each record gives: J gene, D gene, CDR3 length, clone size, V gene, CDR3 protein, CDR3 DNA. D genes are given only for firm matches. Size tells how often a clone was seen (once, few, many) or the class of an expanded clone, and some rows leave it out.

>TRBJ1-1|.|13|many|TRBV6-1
CASIVQVNTEAFF
TGTGCCAGCATCGTTCAGGTTAACACTGAAGCTTTCTTT
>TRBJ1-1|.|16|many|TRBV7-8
CASSSERAGLNTEAFF
TGTGCCAGCAGCTCGGAAAGGGCAGGCTTGAACACTGAAGCTTTCTTT
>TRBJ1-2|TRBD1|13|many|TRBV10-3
CAIPGQGNYGYTF
TGTGCCATCCCCGGACAGGGCAACTATGGCTACACCTTC
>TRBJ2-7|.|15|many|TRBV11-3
CASSPAQGPTYEQYF
TGTGCCAGCAGCCCGGCCCAGGGCCCCACCTACGAGCAGTACTTC
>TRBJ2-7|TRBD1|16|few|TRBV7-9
CASSFHDRGPSYEQYF
TGTGCCAGCAGCTTCCACGACAGGGGTCCTTCCTACGAGCAGTACTTC
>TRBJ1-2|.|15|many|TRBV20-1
CSARLAHTGNYGYTF
TGCAGTGCTAGACTGGCCCATACAGGGAACTATGGCTACACCTTC
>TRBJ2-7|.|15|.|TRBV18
CASSPRGLAYDEQYF
TGTGCCAGCTCACCACGGGGTCTAGCTTACGACGAGCAGTACTTC
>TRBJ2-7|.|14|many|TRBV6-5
CASSYFEALEEQYF
TGTGCCAGCAGTTACTTCGAGGCCCTTGAGGAGCAGTACTTC
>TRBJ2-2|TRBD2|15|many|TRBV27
CASRNLGGAVGELFF
TGTGCCAGCAGAAACCTCGGGGGGGCGGTCGGGGAGCTGTTTTTT
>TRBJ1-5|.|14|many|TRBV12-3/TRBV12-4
CASSLSGILTPQHF
TGTGCCAGCAGTTTATCCGGGATCCTTACGCCCCAGCATTTT
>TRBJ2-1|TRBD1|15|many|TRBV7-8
CASSLGGGIGNEQFF
TGTGCCAGCAGCTTAGGAGGGGGCATTGGCAATGAGCAGTTCTTC
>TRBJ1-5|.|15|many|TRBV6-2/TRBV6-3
CASSPGGYSNQPQHF
TGTGCCAGCAGTCCCGGGGGGTATAGCAATCAGCCCCAGCATTTT